The clone carrying this T cell receptor beta chain has only a few counts. Its antigen remains unidentified. The treatment: roughly 11-day PBMC culture with coronavirus spike peptide pools or control peptides (ViraFEST assay). Those CD4+ T cells from the unexposed donor predate the COVID-19 pandemic (2011-2018). T cells were expanded with peptide pools, and expanded clonotypes were identified by TCR sequencing. After culture for under twelve days, isolation of CD4+ T cells was performed by negative selection. These data are taken from a study of vaccination and CD4 T cells after COVID-19. Study details: A CEFX pool, an HIV-1 Nef pool, or else no peptide went into the control cultures.

Cultured CD4+ T cell DNA underwent sequencing with the Oncomine TCR Beta short-read assay. The genomic DNA was obtained from cultured CD4+ T cells by extraction with the QIAamp micro DNA kit. TCRdb re-called the PCR reads with MiXCR, one entry per CDR3 protein. Of about 12,000 distinct CDR3 sequences listed, about 39% were seen once; the top ten hold more than 15%. Between the trimmed V and J ends, which lost 6 bases and 9 bases, there was a span of 17 bases. Per the germline V gene, CDR1 is MDHEN and CDR2 is SYDVKM. This CDR3 has 13 amino acids. What was sequenced was CD4+ T cells from blood, cultured in vitro. This TCR was sampled from a human donor in good health. The chain uses TRBV28 and TRBJ1-2; D remains unclear. The CDR3 DNA reads as TGTGCCAGCAGCGGACCGGCGACGGGGAGCTACACCTTC. It encodes CASSGPATGSYTF.